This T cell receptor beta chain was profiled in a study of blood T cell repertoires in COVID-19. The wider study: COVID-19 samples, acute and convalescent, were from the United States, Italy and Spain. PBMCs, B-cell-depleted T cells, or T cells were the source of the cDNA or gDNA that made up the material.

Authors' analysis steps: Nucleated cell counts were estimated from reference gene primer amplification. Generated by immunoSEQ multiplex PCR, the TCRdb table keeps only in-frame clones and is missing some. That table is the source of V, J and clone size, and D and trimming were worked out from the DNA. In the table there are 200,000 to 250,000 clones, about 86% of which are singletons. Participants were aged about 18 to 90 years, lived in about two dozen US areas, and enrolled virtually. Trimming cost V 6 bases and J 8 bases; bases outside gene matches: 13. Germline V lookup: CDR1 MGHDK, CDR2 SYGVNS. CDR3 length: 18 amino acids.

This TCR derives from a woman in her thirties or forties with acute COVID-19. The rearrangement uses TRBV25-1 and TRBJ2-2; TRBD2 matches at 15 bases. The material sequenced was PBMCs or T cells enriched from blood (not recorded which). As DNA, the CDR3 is TGTGCCAGCAGCCCCATGGGGGGACTAGCGGGAGGCAAAGGGGAGCTGTTTTTT. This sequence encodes CASSPMGGLAGGKGELFF.